This is a list of T cell receptor beta chains from one sample in a study of blood T cell repertoires in COVID-19. Assay used: immunoSEQ multiplex PCR; TCRdb lists only in-frame clones, some missing. The table has approximately 45,000 clones, around 87% seen once; the top ten hold 2.1%. Sequences were obtained from peripheral blood. The receptors here all came from a woman over 75 with COVID-19, enrolled during active disease. Both conserved end residues are part of each CDR3. D genes are given only for firm matches. A row's size may be missing; if present it is once, few, many or a size class.

d_gene	abundance	j_gene	v_gene	CDR3aa	CDR3nt
TRBD1	-	TRBJ1-1	TRBV5-1	CASSLATGDTEAFF	TGCGCCAGCAGCTTGGCGACAGGGGACACTGAAGCTTTCTTT
-	-	TRBJ2-5	TRBV10-3	CAISLGGTQETQYF	TGTGCCATCAGCCTCGGGGGGACACAAGAGACCCAGTACTTC
-	-	TRBJ1-2	TRBV5-1	CASSLEAGVNYGYTF	TGCGCCAGCAGCTTGGAGGCAGGGGTTAACTATGGCTACACCTTC
TRBD1	once	TRBJ2-1	TRBV5-1	CASSETGLNEQFF	TGCGCCAGCAGCGAGACAGGGTTGAATGAGCAGTTCTTC
-	-	TRBJ2-7	TRBV5-4	CASSWTRGSLSYEQYF	TGTGCCAGCAGCTGGACCAGGGGTTCCCTCTCCTACGAGCAGTACTTC
-	-	TRBJ2-7	TRBV7-2	CASSLVADRTPYEQYF	TGTGCCAGCAGCTTAGTAGCAGACAGGACCCCCTACGAGCAGTACTTC
TRBD2	-	TRBJ2-5	TRBV6-5	CASRVASGAQETQYF	TGTGCCAGCAGGGTGGCTAGCGGGGCTCAAGAGACCCAGTACTTC
-	once	TRBJ1-5	TRBV28	CASSGGAGDRQPQHF	TGTGCCAGCAGCGGGGGGGCAGGGGACCGTCAGCCCCAGCATTTT
TRBD1	-	TRBJ1-3	TRBV24-1	CATSAEDRGSGNTIYF	TGTGCCACCAGTGCCGAGGACAGGGGCTCTGGAAACACCATATATTTT
-	-	TRBJ1-5	TRBV2	CASSNLQGGKNQPQHF	TGTGCCAGCAGTAACTTACAGGGAGGGAAAAATCAGCCCCAGCATTTT
-	-	TRBJ1-2	TRBV2	CASSEVGRGYGYTF	TGTGCCAGCAGTGAAGTCGGCAGGGGCTATGGCTACACCTTC
TRBD2	few	TRBJ2-5	TRBV19	CASSSGRGSGDQETQYF	TGTGCCAGTAGTAGCGGTCGTGGTAGCGGGGACCAAGAGACCCAGTACTTC
TRBD2	once	TRBJ2-3	TRBV13	CASSLGTSGRLTDTQYF	TGTGCCAGCAGCTTAGGGACTAGCGGGAGGCTTACAGATACGCAGTATTTT
-	-	TRBJ2-1	TRBV10-2	CASSETSSSYNEQFF	TGCGCCAGCAGTGAGACTAGCAGTTCCTACAATGAGCAGTTCTTC
-	once	TRBJ1-1	TRBV27	CASRRGRGAEAFF	TGTGCCAGCAGACGGGGGAGGGGGGCTGAAGCTTTCTTT
-	-	TRBJ2-7	TRBV6-5	CASRASRDIYEQYF	TGTGCCAGCAGAGCGTCCCGGGACATTTACGAGCAGTACTTC
-	-	TRBJ2-5	TRBV5-1	CASSLPGGDGETQYF	TGCGCCAGCAGCCTACCCGGAGGGGACGGGGAGACCCAGTACTTC
-	-	TRBJ2-7	TRBV7-3	CASSLTWGEREQYF	TGTGCCAGCAGCTTAACGTGGGGGGAAAGGGAGCAGTACTTC
TRBD2	-	TRBJ2-4	TRBV27	CASSKTSGAPHKNIQYF	TGTGCCAGCAGTAAGACTAGCGGGGCTCCCCACAAAAACATTCAGTACTTC
TRBD2	-	TRBJ2-5	TRBV7-9	CASSPGTSGNQETQYF	TGTGCCAGCAGCCCAGGGACTAGCGGGAACCAAGAGACCCAGTACTTC
TRBD1	once	TRBJ1-5	TRBV19	CASSIDLGTGFQPQHF	TGTGCCAGTAGTATAGATCTCGGGACAGGGTTTCAGCCCCAGCATTTT
-	-	TRBJ1-2	TRBV16	CASSTRGSGYTF	TGTGCCAGCAGCACCAGGGGCAGTGGCTACACCTTC
-	-	TRBJ1-5	TRBV18	CASSPDSPYSNQPQHF	TGTGCCAGCTCACCCGACAGCCCCTATAGCAATCAGCCCCAGCATTTT
TRBD2	-	TRBJ2-3	TRBV7-6	CASSLAAGPPTDTQYF	TGTGCCAGCAGCTTAGCAGCGGGGCCGCCCACAGATACGCAGTATTTT
-	-	TRBJ1-4	TRBV9	CASSVTGVPNEKLFF	TGTGCCAGCAGCGTAACCGGGGTCCCTAATGAAAAACTGTTTTTT
TRBD1	-	TRBJ2-1	TRBV5-1	CASSVTGVSYNEQFF	TGCGCCAGCAGCGTGACAGGGGTCTCCTACAATGAGCAGTTCTTC
-	-	TRBJ1-2	TRBV12-3/TRBV12-4	CASSFRGPDGYTF	TGTGCCAGCAGTTTTCGAGGCCCTGATGGCTACACCTTC
-	-	TRBJ2-7	TRBV10-2	CASSESSVSSYEQYF	TGCGCCAGCAGTGAGTCTAGCGTCTCCTCCTACGAGCAGTACTTC
TRBD2	-	TRBJ2-3	TRBV5-4	CASSFSGRLGTQYF	TGTGCCAGCAGCTTTTCCGGGAGGCTGGGTACGCAGTATTTT
-	-	TRBJ1-3	TRBV2	CASRLLISSGNTIYF	TGTGCCAGCAGATTACTAATCAGCTCTGGAAACACCATATATTTT
TRBD2	-	TRBJ2-7	TRBV5-8	CASSWTSGVLYEQYF	TGTGCCAGCAGCTGGACTAGCGGGGTCTTATACGAGCAGTACTTC
-	-	TRBJ2-7	TRBV11-2	CASSLERNRAYEQYF	TGTGCCAGCAGCTTAGAAAGGAACCGGGCCTACGAGCAGTACTTC
TRBD2	-	TRBJ2-7	TRBV19	CASSTPSGRASEQYF	TGTGCCAGTAGTACCCCTAGCGGGAGGGCCTCCGAGCAGTACTTC
TRBD2	-	TRBJ2-3	TRBV19	CASSSIAGGRNTQYF	TGTGCCAGTAGTTCGATAGCGGGGGGCAGAAATACGCAGTATTTT
TRBD2	-	TRBJ2-1	TRBV7-2	CASSQQLAGESEQFF	TGTGCCAGCAGCCAACAGTTAGCGGGAGAGAGTGAGCAGTTCTTC
TRBD1	-	TRBJ1-1	TRBV6-4	CASSDPRDTGAPNMNTEAFF	TGTGCCAGCAGTGATCCGAGGGATACAGGGGCGCCTAATATGAACACTGAAGCTTTCTTT
TRBD2	-	TRBJ2-7	TRBV6-5	CASRNPSGRAYEQYF	TGTGCCAGCAGAAACCCTAGCGGGAGGGCCTACGAGCAGTACTTC
TRBD2	-	TRBJ2-2	TRBV6-6	CASSYDVAGGTGELFF	TGTGCCAGCAGTTACGACGTAGCGGGAGGTACCGGGGAGCTGTTTTTT
TRBD2	-	TRBJ2-1	TRBV11-1	CATAGGPYEQFF	TGTGCGACAGCGGGAGGGCCCTATGAGCAGTTCTTC
TRBD2	-	TRBJ2-2	TRBV9	CASSVGLAGWTGELFF	TGTGCCAGCAGCGTCGGACTAGCGGGGTGGACCGGGGAGCTGTTTTTT
TRBD2	-	TRBJ2-7	TRBV18	CASSPEAGDLYEQYF	TGTGCCAGCTCACCAGAAGCGGGAGACCTCTACGAGCAGTACTTC
TRBD1	-	TRBJ2-3	TRBV27	CASSLKAGGPDTQYF	TGTGCCAGCAGTTTAAAAGCAGGGGGCCCAGATACGCAGTATTTT
TRBD2	few	TRBJ2-1	TRBV12-3/TRBV12-4	CASSLMGRDEQFF	TGTGCCAGCAGTTTAATGGGGAGGGATGAGCAGTTCTTC
TRBD1	-	TRBJ1-3	TRBV19	CASSSRGPGNTIYF	TGTGCCAGTAGCTCCAGGGGGCCCGGAAACACCATATATTTT
-	-	TRBJ2-7	TRBV6-5	CASQGPYEQYF	TGTGCCAGCCAGGGCCCCTACGAGCAGTACTTC
-	-	TRBJ1-1	TRBV7-2	CASSQGPNTEAFF	TGTGCCAGCAGCCAGGGTCCCAACACTGAAGCTTTCTTT
-	-	TRBJ1-1	TRBV5-1	CASSLSGAGGTEAFF	TGCGCCAGCAGCTTGTCCGGGGCCGGGGGGACTGAAGCTTTCTTT
TRBD1	-	TRBJ2-7	TRBV5-4	CASSSEGQGASYEQYF	TGTGCCAGCAGCTCGGAAGGACAGGGGGCTTCCTACGAGCAGTACTTC
-	-	TRBJ2-7	TRBV6-6	CASSLLLQGKASREQYF	TGTGCCAGCAGTCTCCTCCTACAGGGAAAGGCGTCGCGCGAGCAGTACTTC
-	-	TRBJ1-4	TRBV12-3/TRBV12-4	CASSLEGEKLFF	TGTGCCAGCAGTTTGGAGGGTGAAAAACTGTTTTTT
TRBD1	-	TRBJ2-1	TRBV11-1	CASSLVQRGHNEQFF	TGTGCCAGCAGCTTAGTGCAGAGGGGGCACAATGAGCAGTTCTTC
-	-	TRBJ1-5	TRBV12-3/TRBV12-4	CASSVDTNQPQHF	TGTGCCAGCAGTGTGGACACCAATCAGCCCCAGCATTTT
-	-	TRBJ2-2	TRBV18	CASSTQRRANTGELFF	TGTGCCAGCTCTACACAACGGAGAGCGAACACCGGGGAGCTGTTTTTT
-	-	TRBJ1-3	TRBV29-1	CSVDRQRSGNTIYF	TGCAGCGTTGACAGACAGCGCTCTGGAAACACCATATATTTT
-	few	TRBJ2-7	TRBV19	CASSPMSPSYEQYF	TGTGCCAGTAGTCCCATGAGTCCATCCTACGAGCAGTACTTC
-	-	TRBJ1-1	TRBV27	CASSPYLGGSLNTEAFF	TGTGCCAGCAGTCCATACCTCGGGGGGAGCCTGAACACTGAAGCTTTCTTT